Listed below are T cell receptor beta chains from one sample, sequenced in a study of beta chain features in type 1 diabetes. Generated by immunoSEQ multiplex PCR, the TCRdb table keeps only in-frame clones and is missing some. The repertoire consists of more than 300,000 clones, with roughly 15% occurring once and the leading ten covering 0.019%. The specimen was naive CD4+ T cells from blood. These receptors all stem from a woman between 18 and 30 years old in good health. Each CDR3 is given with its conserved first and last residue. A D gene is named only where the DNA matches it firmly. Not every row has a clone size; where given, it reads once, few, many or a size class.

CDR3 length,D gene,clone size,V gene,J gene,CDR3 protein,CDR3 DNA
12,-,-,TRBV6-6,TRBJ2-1,CASSYSTGEQFF,TGTGCCAGCAGTTACTCGACGGGTGAGCAGTTCTTC
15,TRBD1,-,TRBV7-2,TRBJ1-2,CASSPLGQADYGYTF,TGTGCCAGCAGCCCACTCGGACAGGCGGACTATGGCTACACCTTC
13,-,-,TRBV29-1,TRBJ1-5,CSVEDGQNQPQHF,TGCAGCGTTGAAGATGGACAGAATCAGCCCCAGCATTTT
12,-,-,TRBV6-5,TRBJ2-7,CASSSAIYEQYF,TGTGCCAGCAGTTCCGCGATCTACGAGCAGTACTTC
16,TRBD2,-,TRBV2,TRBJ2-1,CASSSGRFPRYNEQFF,TGTGCCAGCAGTAGCGGGAGATTTCCGCGGTACAATGAGCAGTTCTTC
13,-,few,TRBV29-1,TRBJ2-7,CSVGFRGKGEQYF,TGCAGCGTTGGATTTAGGGGGAAGGGCGAGCAGTACTTC
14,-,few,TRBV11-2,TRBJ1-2,CASSLTRTPYGYTF,TGTGCCAGCAGCTTGACCAGGACTCCCTATGGCTACACCTTC
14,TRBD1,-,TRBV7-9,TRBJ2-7,CAVTVTGGAYEQYF,TGTGCCGTTACCGTTACAGGGGGCGCCTACGAGCAGTACTTC
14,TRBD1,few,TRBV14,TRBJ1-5,CASSLGQGRQPQHF,TGTGCCAGCAGCCTCGGACAGGGTAGACAGCCCCAGCATTTT
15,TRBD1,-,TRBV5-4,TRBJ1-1,CASSLSPRQGTEAFF,TGTGCCAGCAGCTTGTCCCCACGACAGGGGACTGAAGCTTTCTTT
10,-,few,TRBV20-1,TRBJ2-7,CSARQDEQYF,TGCAGTGCTAGACAGGACGAGCAGTACTTC
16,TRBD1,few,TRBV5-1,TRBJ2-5,CASSSGSGTGQETQYF,TGCGCCAGCAGCTCAGGGTCGGGGACAGGCCAAGAGACCCAGTACTTC
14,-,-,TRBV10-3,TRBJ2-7,CAISDIPGSYEQYF,TGTGCCATCAGTGATATCCCCGGGAGCTACGAGCAGTACTTC
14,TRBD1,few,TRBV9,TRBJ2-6,CASSQGAGANVLTF,TGTGCCAGCAGCCAGGGGGCCGGGGCCAACGTCCTGACTTTC
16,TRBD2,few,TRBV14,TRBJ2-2,CASSHPGLAGIGELFF,TGTGCCAGCAGCCACCCGGGACTAGCGGGCATCGGGGAGCTGTTTTTT
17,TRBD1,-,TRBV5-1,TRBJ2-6,CASRSGQASSGANVLTF,TGCGCCAGCAGGTCTGGACAGGCTAGCTCTGGGGCCAACGTCCTGACTTTC
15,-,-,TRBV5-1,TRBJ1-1,CASRFRAGRETEAFF,TGCGCCAGCAGATTCCGGGCGGGGAGGGAGACTGAAGCTTTCTTT
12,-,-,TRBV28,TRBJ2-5,CASSLRSETQYF,TGTGCCAGCAGTCTACGCTCGGAGACCCAGTACTTC
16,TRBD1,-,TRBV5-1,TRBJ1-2,CASSPTDRAANYGYTF,TGCGCCAGCAGCCCAACGGACAGGGCAGCTAACTATGGCTACACCTTC
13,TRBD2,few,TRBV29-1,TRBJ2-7,CSVGLAGGYEQYF,TGCAGCGTAGGACTAGCGGGAGGATACGAGCAGTACTTC
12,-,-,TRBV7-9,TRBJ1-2,CASSLVGYGYTF,TGTGCCAGCAGCTTGGTCGGGTATGGCTACACCTTC
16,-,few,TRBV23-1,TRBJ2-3,CASSRGPPRSTDTQYF,TGCGCCAGCAGCCGCGGGCCCCCTCGAAGCACAGATACGCAGTATTTT
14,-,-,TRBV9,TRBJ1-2,CASSGQRSLPSYTF,TGCGCCAGCAGCGGACAACGGTCCCTACCCAGCTACACCTTC
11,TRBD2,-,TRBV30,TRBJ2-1,CAWRLAAEQFF,TGTGCCTGGCGACTAGCGGCTGAGCAGTTCTTC
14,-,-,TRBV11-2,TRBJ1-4,CASSLDSRAEKLFF,TGTGCCAGCAGCTTAGATTCGAGGGCTGAAAAACTGTTTTTT